Detailed here is one TCR beta chain. This sample was taken from a study of cytomegalovirus exposure and HLA in healthy donors. Per germline, CDR1 MDHEN and CDR2 SYDVKM. V shed 4 bases, J shed 2 bases, and the junction held 8 bases outside the gene matches. The CDR3 covers 19 residues. The study ran its PCR with 60 Vbeta and 13 Jbeta primers. The repertoire was sequenced with immunoSEQ multiplex PCR; TCRdb's copy has only in-frame clones and lacks some. The top ten hold 2% to 2.5% of the sample, which has 110,000 to 150,000 clones, about 71% seen once. This TCR came from a woman in her sixties or seventies in good health and CMV-seropositive. V usage is TRBV28 and J usage is TRBJ2-1; 16 bases fit TRBD2. The sequencing sample was made of PBMCs. CDR3 DNA: TGTGCCAGCAGTTACGCGGGACTAGCGGGAGGGTTAACCTACAATGAGCAGTTCTTC. This sequence encodes CASSYAGLAGGLTYNEQFF.